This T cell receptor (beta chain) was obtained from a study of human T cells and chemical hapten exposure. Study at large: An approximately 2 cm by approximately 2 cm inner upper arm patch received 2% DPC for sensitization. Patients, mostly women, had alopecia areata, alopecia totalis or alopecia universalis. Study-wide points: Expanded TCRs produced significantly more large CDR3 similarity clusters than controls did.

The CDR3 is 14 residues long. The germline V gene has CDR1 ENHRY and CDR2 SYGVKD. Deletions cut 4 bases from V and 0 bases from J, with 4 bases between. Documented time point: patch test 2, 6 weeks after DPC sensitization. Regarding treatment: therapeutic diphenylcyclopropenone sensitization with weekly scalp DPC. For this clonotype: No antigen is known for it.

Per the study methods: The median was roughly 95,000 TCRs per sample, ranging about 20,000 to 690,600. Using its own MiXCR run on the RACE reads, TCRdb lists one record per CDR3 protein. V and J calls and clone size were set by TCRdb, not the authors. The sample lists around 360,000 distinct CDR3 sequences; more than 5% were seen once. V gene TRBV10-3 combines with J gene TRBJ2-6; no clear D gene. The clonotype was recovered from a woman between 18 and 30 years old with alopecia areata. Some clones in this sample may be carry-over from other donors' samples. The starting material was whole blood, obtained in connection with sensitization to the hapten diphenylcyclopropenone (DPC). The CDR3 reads CAISGGSGANVLTF. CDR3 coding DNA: TGTGCCATCAGTGGTGGCTCTGGGGCCAACGTCCTGACTTTC.